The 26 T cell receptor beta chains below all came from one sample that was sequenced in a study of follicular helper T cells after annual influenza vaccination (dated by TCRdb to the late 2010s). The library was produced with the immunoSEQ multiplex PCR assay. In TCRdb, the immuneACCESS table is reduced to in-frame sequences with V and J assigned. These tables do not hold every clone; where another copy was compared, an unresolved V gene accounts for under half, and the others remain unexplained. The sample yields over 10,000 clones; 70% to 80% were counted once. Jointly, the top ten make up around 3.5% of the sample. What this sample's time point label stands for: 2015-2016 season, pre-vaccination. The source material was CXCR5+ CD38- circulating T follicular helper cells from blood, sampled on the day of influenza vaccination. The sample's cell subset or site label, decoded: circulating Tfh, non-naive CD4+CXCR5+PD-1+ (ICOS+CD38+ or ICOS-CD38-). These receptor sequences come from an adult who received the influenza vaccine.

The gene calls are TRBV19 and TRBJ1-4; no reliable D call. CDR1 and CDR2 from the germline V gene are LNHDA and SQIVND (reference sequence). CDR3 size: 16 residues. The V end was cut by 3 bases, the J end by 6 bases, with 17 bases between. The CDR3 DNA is TGTGCCAGTAGTATTCGACGGACTGACTTGCATGAAAAACTGTTTTTT. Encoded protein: CASSIRRTDLHEKLFF. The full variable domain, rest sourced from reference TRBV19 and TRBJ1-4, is DGGITQSPKYLFRKEGQNVTLSCEQNLNHDAMYWYRQDPGQGLRLIYYSQIVNDFQKGDIAEGYSVSREKKESFPLTVTSAQKNPTAFYLCASSIRRTDLHEKLFFGSGTQLSVL.

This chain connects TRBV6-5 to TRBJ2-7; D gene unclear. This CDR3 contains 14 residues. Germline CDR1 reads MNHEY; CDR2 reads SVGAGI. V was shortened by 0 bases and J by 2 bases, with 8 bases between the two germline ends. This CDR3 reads CASSYSVGTYEQYF. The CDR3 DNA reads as TGTGCCAGCAGTTACTCGGTAGGAACCTACGAGCAGTACTTC.

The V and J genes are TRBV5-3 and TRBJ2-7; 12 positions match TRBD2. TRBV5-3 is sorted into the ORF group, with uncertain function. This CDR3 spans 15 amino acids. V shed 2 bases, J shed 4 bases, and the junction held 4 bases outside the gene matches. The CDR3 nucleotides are TGTGCCAGAAGCTTCTCCGGACTAGCGGGGTACGAGCAGTACTTC. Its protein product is CARSFSGLAGYEQYF.

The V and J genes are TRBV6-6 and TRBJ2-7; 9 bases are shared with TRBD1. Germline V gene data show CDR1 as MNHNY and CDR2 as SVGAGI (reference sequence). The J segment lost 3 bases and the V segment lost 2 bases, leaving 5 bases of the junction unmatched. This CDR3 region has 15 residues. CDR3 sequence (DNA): TGTGCCAGCAGTTACGCCGGGACAGGGCTCTACGAGCAGTACTTC. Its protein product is CASSYAGTGLYEQYF.

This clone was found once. Here the CDR3 reads CASSLGQPTYEQYF. CDR3 DNA sequence: TGTGCCAGCAGCTTAGGCCAGCCAACCTACGAGCAGTACTTC. J is TRBJ2-7 and V is TRBV7-2; D unresolved. Trimming removed 1 base at V and 2 bases at J, with 9 bases between. CDR1 is SGHTA, CDR2 FQGNSA, per germline. CDR3 length: 14 amino acids. The whole variable domain, remainder taken from reference TRBV7-2 and TRBJ2-7, is GAGVSQSPSNKVTEKGKDVELRCDPISGHTALYWYRQSLGQGLEFLIYFQGNSAPDKSGLPSDRFSAERTGGSVSTLTIQRTQQEDSAVYLCASSLGQPTYEQYFGPGTRLTVT.

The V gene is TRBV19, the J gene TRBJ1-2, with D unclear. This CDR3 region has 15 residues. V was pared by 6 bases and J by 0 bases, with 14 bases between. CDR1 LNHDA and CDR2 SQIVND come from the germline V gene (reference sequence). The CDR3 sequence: CASSSRRQANYGYTF. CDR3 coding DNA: TGTGCCAGTAGCTCTAGACGGCAAGCTAACTATGGCTACACCTTC.

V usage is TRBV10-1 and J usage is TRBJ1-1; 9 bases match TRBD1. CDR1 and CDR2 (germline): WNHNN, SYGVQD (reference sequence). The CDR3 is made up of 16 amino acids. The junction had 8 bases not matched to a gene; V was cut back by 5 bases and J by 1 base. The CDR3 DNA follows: TGCGCCAGCAGTCGGGACAGGGAAGGAGGGAACACTGAAGCTTTCTTT. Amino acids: CASSRDREGGNTEAFF.

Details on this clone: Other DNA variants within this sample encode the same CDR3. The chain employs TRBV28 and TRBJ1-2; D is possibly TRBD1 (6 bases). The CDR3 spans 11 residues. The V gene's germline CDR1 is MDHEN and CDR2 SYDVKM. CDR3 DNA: TGTGCTGGAGGACAGAACTATGGCTACACCTTC. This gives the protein CAGGQNYGYTF.

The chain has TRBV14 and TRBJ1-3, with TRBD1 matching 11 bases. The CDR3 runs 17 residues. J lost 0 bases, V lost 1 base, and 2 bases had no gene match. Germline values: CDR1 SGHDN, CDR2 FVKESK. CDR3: CASSQGGQGASGNTIYF. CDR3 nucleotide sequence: TGTGCCAGCAGCCAAGGCGGACAGGGGGCCTCTGGAAACACCATATATTTT.

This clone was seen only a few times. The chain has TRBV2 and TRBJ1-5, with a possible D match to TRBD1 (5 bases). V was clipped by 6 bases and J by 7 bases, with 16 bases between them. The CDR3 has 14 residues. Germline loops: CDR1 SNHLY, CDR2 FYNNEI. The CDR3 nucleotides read TGTGCCAGCAGCGTCCTAGGGGAGGGGCAGCCCCAGCATTTT. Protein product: CASSVLGEGQPQHF.

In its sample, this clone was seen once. CDR3 coding DNA: TGTGCCAGCAGCTTGGACTTCTCTTCCTACAATGAGCAGTTCTTC. Its protein product is CASSLDFSSYNEQFF. This sequence joins TRBV5-4 and TRBJ2-1; D unclear. V lost 0 bases and J lost 1, with 8 bases in between. This CDR3 has 15 amino acids. Germline lookup yields CDR1 SGHNT and CDR2 YYREEE (reference sequence).

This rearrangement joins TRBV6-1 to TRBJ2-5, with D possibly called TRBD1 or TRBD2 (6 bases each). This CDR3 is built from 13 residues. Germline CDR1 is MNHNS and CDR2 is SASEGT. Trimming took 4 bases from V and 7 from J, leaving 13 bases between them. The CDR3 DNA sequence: TGTGCCAGCAGTGGACTAGGGGGTTGGACCCAGTACTTC. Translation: CASSGLGGWTQYF.

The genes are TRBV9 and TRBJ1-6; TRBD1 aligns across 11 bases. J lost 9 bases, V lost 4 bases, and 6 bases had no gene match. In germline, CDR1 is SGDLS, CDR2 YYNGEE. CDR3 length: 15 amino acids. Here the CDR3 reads CASSNGQGAVSPLHF. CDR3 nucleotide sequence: TGTGCCAGCAGCAACGGACAGGGGGCCGTTTCACCCCTCCACTTT.

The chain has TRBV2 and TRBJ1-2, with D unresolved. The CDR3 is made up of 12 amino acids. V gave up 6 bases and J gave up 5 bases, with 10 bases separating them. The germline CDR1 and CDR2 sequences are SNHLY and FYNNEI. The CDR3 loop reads CASRVEGYGYTF. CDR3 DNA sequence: TGTGCCAGCAGAGTAGAGGGATATGGCTACACCTTC.

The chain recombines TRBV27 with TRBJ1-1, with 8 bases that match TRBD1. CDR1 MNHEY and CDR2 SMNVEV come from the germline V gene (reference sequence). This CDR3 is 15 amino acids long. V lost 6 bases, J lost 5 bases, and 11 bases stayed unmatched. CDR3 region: CASSNRGDRFTEAFF. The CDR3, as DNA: TGTGCCAGCAGCAATCGCGGGGACAGGTTTACTGAAGCTTTCTTT.

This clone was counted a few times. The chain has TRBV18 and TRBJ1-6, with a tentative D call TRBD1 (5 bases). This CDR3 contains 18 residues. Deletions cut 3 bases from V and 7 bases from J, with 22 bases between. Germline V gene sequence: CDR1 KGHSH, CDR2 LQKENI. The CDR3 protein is CASSPRAPRDSKNSPLHF. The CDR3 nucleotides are TGTGCCAGCTCACCGCGTGCCCCAAGGGACTCGAAGAATTCACCCCTCCACTTT.

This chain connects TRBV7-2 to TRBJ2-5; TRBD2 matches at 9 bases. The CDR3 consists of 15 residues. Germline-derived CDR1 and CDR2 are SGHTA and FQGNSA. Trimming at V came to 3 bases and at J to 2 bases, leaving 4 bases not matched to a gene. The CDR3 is CASSFPLAGQETQYF. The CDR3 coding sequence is TGTGCCAGCAGCTTTCCCCTAGCGGGACAAGAGACCCAGTACTTC.

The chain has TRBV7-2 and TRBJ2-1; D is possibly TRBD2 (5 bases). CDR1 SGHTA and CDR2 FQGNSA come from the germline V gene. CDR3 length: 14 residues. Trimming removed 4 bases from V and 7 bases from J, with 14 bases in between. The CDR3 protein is CASSSKEEGNEQFF. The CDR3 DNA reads TGTGCCAGCAGCTCCAAGGAGGAAGGGAATGAGCAGTTCTTC.

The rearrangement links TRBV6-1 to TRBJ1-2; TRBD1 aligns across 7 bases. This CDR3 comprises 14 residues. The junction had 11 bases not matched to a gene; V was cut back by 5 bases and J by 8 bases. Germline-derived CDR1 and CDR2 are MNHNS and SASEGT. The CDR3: CASSLTDRVEGYTF. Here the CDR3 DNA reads TGTGCCAGCAGTCTAACCGACAGGGTGGAAGGCTACACCTTC.

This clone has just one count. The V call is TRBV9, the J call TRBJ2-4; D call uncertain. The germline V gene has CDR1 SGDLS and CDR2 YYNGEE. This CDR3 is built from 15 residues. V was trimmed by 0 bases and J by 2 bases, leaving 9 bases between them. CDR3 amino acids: CASSVGPSPKNIQYF. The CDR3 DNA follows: TGTGCCAGCAGCGTAGGACCCTCTCCCAAAAACATTCAGTACTTC.

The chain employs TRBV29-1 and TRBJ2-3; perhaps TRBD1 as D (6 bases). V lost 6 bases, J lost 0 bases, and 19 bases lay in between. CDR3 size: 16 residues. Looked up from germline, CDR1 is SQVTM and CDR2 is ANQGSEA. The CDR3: CSVNGYRAPSTDTQYF. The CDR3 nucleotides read TGCAGCGTGAACGGGTACAGGGCTCCTAGCACAGATACGCAGTATTTT.

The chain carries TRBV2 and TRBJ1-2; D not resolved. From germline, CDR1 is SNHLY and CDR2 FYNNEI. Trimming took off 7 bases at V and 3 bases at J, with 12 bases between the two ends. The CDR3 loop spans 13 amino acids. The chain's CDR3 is CASNSGTDYGYTF. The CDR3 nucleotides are TGTGCCAGCAACAGTGGCACCGACTATGGCTACACCTTC.

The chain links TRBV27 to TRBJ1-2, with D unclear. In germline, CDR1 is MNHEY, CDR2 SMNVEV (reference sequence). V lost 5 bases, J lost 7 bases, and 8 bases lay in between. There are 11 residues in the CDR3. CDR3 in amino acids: CASSNGVGYTF. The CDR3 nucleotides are TGTGCCAGCAGTAACGGGGTTGGCTACACCTTC.

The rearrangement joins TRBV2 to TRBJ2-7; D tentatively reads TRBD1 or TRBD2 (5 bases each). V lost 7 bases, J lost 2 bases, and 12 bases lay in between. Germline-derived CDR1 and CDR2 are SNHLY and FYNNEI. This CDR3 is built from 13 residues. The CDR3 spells CASMSGTAYEQYF. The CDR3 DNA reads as TGTGCCAGCATGTCGGGGACGGCCTACGAGCAGTACTTC.

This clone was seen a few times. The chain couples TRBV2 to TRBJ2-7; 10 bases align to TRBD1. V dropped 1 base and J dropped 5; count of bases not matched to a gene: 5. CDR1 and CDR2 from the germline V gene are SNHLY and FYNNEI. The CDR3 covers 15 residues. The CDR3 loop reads CASSEGGQGSHEQYF. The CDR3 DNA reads TGTGCCAGCAGTGAAGGGGGACAGGGGTCCCACGAGCAGTACTTC.

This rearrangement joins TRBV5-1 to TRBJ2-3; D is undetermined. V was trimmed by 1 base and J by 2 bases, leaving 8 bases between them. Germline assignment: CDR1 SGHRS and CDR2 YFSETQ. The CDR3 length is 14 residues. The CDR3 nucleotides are TGCGCCAGCAGCTTGAGTACCCCCACAGATACGCAGTATTTT. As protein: CASSLSTPTDTQYF.